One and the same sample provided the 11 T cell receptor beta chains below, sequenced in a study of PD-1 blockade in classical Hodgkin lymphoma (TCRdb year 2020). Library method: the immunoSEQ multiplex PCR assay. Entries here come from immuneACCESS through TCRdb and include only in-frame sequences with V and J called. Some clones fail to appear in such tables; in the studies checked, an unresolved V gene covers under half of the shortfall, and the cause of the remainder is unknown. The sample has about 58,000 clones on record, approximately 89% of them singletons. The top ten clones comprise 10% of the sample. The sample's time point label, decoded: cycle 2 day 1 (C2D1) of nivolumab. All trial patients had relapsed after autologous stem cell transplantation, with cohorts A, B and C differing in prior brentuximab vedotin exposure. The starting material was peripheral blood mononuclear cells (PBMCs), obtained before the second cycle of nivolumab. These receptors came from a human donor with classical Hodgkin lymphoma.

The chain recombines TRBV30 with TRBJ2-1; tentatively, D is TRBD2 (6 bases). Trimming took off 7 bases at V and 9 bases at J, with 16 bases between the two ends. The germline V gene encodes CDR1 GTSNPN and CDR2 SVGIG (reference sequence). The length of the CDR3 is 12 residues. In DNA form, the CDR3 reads TGTGCCTCCCGGTGGAGGGTCGGTGAGCAGTTCTTC. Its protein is CASRWRVGEQFF.

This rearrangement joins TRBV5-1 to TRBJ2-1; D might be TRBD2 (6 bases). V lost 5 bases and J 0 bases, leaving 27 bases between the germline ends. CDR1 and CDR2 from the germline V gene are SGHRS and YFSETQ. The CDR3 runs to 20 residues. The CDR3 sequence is CASSSEAGLGLWSSYNEQFF. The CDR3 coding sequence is TGCGCCAGCAGTTCGGAGGCGGGACTCGGCCTTTGGAGCTCCTACAATGAGCAGTTCTTC. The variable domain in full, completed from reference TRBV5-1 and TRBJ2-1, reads KAGVTQTPRYLIKTRGQQVTLSCSPISGHRSVSWYQQTPGQGLQFLFEYFSETQRNKGNFPGRFSGRQFSNSRSEMNVSTLELGDSALYLCASSSEAGLGLWSSYNEQFFGPGTRLTVL.

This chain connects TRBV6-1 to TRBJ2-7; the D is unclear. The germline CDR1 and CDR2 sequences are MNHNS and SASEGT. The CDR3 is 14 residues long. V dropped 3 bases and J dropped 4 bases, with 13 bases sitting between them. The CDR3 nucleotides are TGTGCCAGCAGTGAGCCCTTCCCGCGGTACGAGCAGTACTTC. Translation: CASSEPFPRYEQYF.

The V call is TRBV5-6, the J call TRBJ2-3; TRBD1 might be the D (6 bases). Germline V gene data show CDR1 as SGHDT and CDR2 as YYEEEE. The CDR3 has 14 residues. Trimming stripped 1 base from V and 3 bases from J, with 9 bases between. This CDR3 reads CASSLPRGTDTQYF. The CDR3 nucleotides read TGTGCCAGCAGCTTGCCCAGGGGTACAGATACGCAGTATTTT. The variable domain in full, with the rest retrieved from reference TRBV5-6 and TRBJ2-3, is DAGVTQSPTHLIKTRGQQVTLRCSPKSGHDTVSWYQQALGQGPQFIFQYYEEEERQRGNFPDRFSGHQFPNYSSELNVNALLLGDSALYLCASSLPRGTDTQYFGPGTRLTVL.

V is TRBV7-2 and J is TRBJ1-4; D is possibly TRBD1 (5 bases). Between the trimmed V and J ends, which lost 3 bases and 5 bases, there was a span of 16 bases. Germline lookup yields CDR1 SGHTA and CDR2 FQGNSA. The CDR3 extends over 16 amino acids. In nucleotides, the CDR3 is TGTGCCAGCAGCTTGGGCGGGGGGACTGGAAATGAAAAACTGTTTTTT. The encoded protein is CASSLGGGTGNEKLFF.

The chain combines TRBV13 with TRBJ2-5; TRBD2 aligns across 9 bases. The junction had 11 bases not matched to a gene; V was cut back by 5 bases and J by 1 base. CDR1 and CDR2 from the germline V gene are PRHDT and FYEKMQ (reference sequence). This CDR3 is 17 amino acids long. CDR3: CASSADVAGVTQETQYF. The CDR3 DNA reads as TGTGCCAGCAGCGCCGACGTAGCGGGGGTTACCCAAGAGACCCAGTACTTC.

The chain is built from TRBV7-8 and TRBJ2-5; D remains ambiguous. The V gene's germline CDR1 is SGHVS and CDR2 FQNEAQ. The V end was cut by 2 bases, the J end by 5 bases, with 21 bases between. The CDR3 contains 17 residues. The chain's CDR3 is CASSLQLFGGSSETQYF. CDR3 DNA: TGTGCCAGCAGCTTACAACTTTTCGGCGGTTCGTCGGAGACCCAGTACTTC. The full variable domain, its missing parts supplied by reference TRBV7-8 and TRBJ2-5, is GAGVSQSPRYKVAKRGQDVALRCDPISGHVSLFWYQQALGQGPEFLTYFQNEAQLDKSGLPSDRFFAERPEGSVSTLKIQRTQQEDSAVYLCASSLQLFGGSSETQYFGPGTRLLVL.

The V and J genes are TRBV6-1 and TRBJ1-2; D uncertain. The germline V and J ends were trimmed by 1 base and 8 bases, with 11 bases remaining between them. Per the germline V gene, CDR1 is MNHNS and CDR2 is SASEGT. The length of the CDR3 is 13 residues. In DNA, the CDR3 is TGTGCCAGCAGTGAAGGGACGGGAGAGGGCTACACCTTC. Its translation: CASSEGTGEGYTF.

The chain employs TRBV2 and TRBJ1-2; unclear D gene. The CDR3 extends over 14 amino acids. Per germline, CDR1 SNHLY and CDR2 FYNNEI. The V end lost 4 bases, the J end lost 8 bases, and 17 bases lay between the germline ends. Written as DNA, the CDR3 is TGTGCCAGCAGTGCAGACGTTATGATTATCGGCTACACCTTC. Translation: CASSADVMIIGYTF.

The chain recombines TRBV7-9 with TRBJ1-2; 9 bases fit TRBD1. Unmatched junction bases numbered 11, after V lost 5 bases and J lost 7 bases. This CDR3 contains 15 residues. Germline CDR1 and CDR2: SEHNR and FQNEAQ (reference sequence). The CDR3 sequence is CASSPPGQGVSGYTF. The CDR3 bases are TGTGCCAGCAGCCCCCCGGGACAGGGAGTCTCTGGCTACACCTTC.

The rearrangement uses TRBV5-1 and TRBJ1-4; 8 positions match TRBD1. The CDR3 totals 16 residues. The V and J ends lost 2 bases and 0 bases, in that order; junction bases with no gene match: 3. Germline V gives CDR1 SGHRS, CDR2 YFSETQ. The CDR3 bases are TGCGCCAGCAGCTTACAGGGGGGATCAACTAATGAAAAACTGTTTTTT. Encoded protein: CASSLQGGSTNEKLFF. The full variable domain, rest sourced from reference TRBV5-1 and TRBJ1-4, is KAGVTQTPRYLIKTRGQQVTLSCSPISGHRSVSWYQQTPGQGLQFLFEYFSETQRNKGNFPGRFSGRQFSNSRSEMNVSTLELGDSALYLCASSLQGGSTNEKLFFGSGTQLSVL.